This record covers a single T cell receptor (beta chain). This CDR3 has 18 residues. Trimming cost V 1 base and J 5 bases, with 24 bases left between them. In germline, CDR1 is SGHVS, CDR2 FQNEAQ. This sample was included in a study of technical replicates of blood from a handful of donors. TCRdb's table, derived via immunoSEQ multiplex PCR, lists solely in-frame clones and lacks some. This sample has about 81,000 clones, with approximately 97% found just once. This clonotype was sampled from a human donor in good health. The chain joins TRBV7-8 to TRBJ2-7; a weak D match, TRBD1 (5 bases). Sequenced input: T cells isolated from PBMCs. The CDR3 DNA reads as TGTGCCAGCAGCTTAGAATCCGTCGCAGGGAAGGTGACAGACGAGCAGTACTTC. It yields the protein CASSLESVAGKVTDEQYF. Drawing the rest from reference TRBV7-8 and TRBJ2-7, the complete variable domain is GAGVSQSPRYKVAKRGQDVALRCDPISGHVSLFWYQQALGQGPEFLTYFQNEAQLDKSGLPSDRFFAERPEGSVSTLKIQRTQQEDSAVYLCASSLESVAGKVTDEQYFGPGTRLTVT.